This T cell receptor beta chain was observed in a study of OX40 agonist ivuxolimab in advanced cancers. Across the study: Patients received the agonistic anti-OX40 (CD134) antibody ivuxolimab.

The germline V gene encodes CDR1 MDHEN and CDR2 SYDVKM. The trim removed 4 bases at V and 1 base at J, leaving 7 bases unmatched. The CDR3 loop spans 16 amino acids. Of note for this clone: Its antigen remains unidentified.

Assay used: immunoSEQ multiplex PCR; TCRdb lists only in-frame clones, some missing. The repertoire includes 75,000 to 90,000 clones, under 95% of them detected once, and roughly 8.7% sits in the top ten. General study points: The average count of expanded clones was higher among CD8+ T cells than among CD4+.

This material consisted of CD4+ or CD8+ T cells sorted from blood, taken in a trial of the OX40 agonist ivuxolimab. The sequence was collected from an adult with an advanced solid tumor such as melanoma, head and neck, liver or kidney cancer. The chain employs TRBV28 and TRBJ2-7; TRBD2 agrees at 10 bases. The CDR3 reads CASSWSSGGQSYEQYF. The CDR3 DNA is TGTGCCAGCAGTTGGTCTAGCGGGGGCCAGTCCTACGAGCAGTACTTC.